One and the same sample provided the 30 T cell receptor beta chains below, sequenced in a study of T cell responses to AZD1222 COVID-19 vaccine. Assay: immunoSEQ multiplex PCR; the TCRdb copy retains only in-frame clones and omits some. The sample holds 150,000 or so clones; roughly nine tenths are singletons and the top ten take around 1.3%. The material was peripheral blood, obtained 28 days after the second AZD1222 dose. Every receptor here comes from an adult who received the AZD1222 COVID-19 vaccine.

This chain uses TRBV19 with TRBJ1-2, with 8 bases lining up with TRBD1. V gave up 5 bases and J gave up 3 bases; unmatched junction bases: 14. Germline CDR1 LNHDA, CDR2 SQIVND (reference sequence). The length of the CDR3 is 17 residues. The CDR3: CASSPGATGVLYYGYTF. The CDR3 bases are TGTGCCAGTAGTCCAGGGGCGACAGGGGTATTATACTATGGCTACACCTTC.

This clone was picked up one time. The chain is built from TRBV3-1 (or the pseudogene TRBV3-2) and TRBJ2-1; 7 nucleotides align to TRBD1. J was trimmed by 6 bases and V by 3 bases; bases with no gene match: 20. The germline CDR1 and CDR2 sequences are LGHDT and YNNKEL (reference sequence). The CDR3 runs to 19 residues. Here the CDR3 reads CASSQDPGTERYTGNEQFF. The CDR3 DNA follows: TGTGCCAGCAGCCAGGATCCCGGGACAGAGCGGTACACGGGCAATGAGCAGTTCTTC.

This clone was detected only once. This CDR3 reads CASGSGYEQYF. CDR3 coding DNA: TGTGCTAGCGGCAGCGGCTACGAGCAGTACTTC. This chain links TRBV11-2 with TRBJ2-7, with D perhaps matching TRBD2 (6 bases). CDR1 is SGHAT and CDR2 is FQNNGV in the germline V gene. This CDR3 has 11 residues.

The chain carries TRBV12-3 or TRBV12-4 and TRBJ1-6; D is ambiguous. The CDR3 totals 13 residues. The V gene lost 3 bases and the J gene lost 7 bases, with 7 bases spanning the gap. CDR3 loop: CASSLGRNSPLHF. In nucleotides, the CDR3 is TGTGCCAGCAGTTTGGGGAGAAATTCACCCCTCCACTTT.

The V and J genes are TRBV28 and TRBJ2-5, with a possible D match to TRBD2 (6 bases). V was pared by 6 bases and J by 3 bases, with 23 bases between. The CDR3 runs to 17 residues. CDR1 and CDR2 (germline): MDHEN, SYDVKM. DNA for the CDR3: TGTGCCAGCAGGGAGGGCAGGTGGATGGGCCCAAAAGAGACCCAGTACTTC. It is translated as CASREGRWMGPKETQYF. Full variable domain (outside the CDR3, taken from reference TRBV28 and TRBJ2-5): DVKVTQSSRYLVKRTGEKVFLECVQDMDHENMFWYRQDPGLGLRLIYFSYDVKMKEKGDIPEGYSVSREKKERFSLILESASTNQTSMYLCASREGRWMGPKETQYFGPGTRLLVL.

There are a few counts of this clone. The genes are TRBV4-1 and TRBJ1-3; a weak D match, TRBD1 (5 bases). Germline loops: CDR1 MGHRA, CDR2 YSYEKL. Trimming shortened V by 2 bases and J by 0 bases, and 11 bases separated the two germline ends. This CDR3 region has 16 residues. CDR3 sequence reads: CASSQLGLLSGNTIYF. The CDR3 DNA reads as TGCGCCAGCAGCCAACTGGGACTGCTCTCTGGAAACACCATATATTTT.

The chain joins TRBV5-6 to TRBJ1-6, with D possibly matching TRBD1 (6 bases). The germline V and J ends were trimmed by 3 bases and 10 bases, with 20 bases remaining between them. Germline V gene sequence: CDR1 SGHDT, CDR2 YYEEEE. The CDR3 is 16 residues long. CDR3: CASSSRTESYSSPLHF. The CDR3 DNA reads as TGTGCCAGCAGCTCCCGGACAGAATCCTACTCGTCACCCCTCCACTTT.

The chain recombines TRBV29-1 with TRBJ2-3, with TRBD2 identical over 7 bases. With 3 bases clipped from V and 3 bases from J, the junction kept 6 bases outside the gene matches. The length of the CDR3 is 14 residues. Germline V gene lookup returns CDR1 SQVTM and CDR2 ANQGSEA. The CDR3 loop reads CSVDGRGETDTQYF. The CDR3 DNA reads TGCAGCGTTGATGGGAGGGGCGAGACAGATACGCAGTATTTT.

This clone appeared a few times. The chain combines TRBV6-1 with TRBJ2-1; D is undetermined. Germline lookup yields CDR1 MNHNS and CDR2 SASEGT. V lost 4 bases and J lost 2, with 15 bases in between. The CDR3 extends over 16 amino acids. DNA of the CDR3: TGTGCCAGCAGTGCCCCAGAGGCCGGTCCCTACAATGAGCAGTTCTTC. Protein sequence: CASSAPEAGPYNEQFF.

The chain carries TRBV7-6 and TRBJ1-6; 7 nucleotides match TRBD1. The V segment lost 5 bases and the J segment 7 bases; nucleotides outside the gene matches: 5. Germline assignment: CDR1 SGHVS and CDR2 FNYEAQ. This CDR3 has 14 residues. The CDR3 spells CASSKRDRNSPLHF. The DNA for the CDR3 is TGTGCCAGCAGCAAGCGGGACAGAAATTCACCCCTCCACTTT.

The gene calls are TRBV6-6 and TRBJ1-5; TRBD1 matches at 7 bases. Germline CDR1 reads MNHNY; CDR2 reads SVGAGI (reference sequence). V shed 7 bases and J 12 bases; nucleotides not matched to a gene: 12. The CDR3 extends over 13 amino acids. The DNA of the CDR3 is TGTGCCAGCACCGCGCAGGAGACAGGGCTCCAGCATTTT. Its protein is CASTAQETGLQHF.

This sequence joins TRBV27 and TRBJ2-1; 7 bases line up with TRBD2. The J segment lost 6 bases and the V segment lost 3 bases, leaving 8 bases of the junction unmatched. CDR1 and CDR2 from the germline V gene are MNHEY and SMNVEV (reference sequence). This CDR3 region has 15 residues. The CDR3 DNA follows: TGTGCCAGCAGTTTCATGACTAGCTTCCTCAATGAGCAGTTCTTC. It is translated as CASSFMTSFLNEQFF.

The CDR3 is CASSHPRLEPSTDTQYF. The CDR3 region has the DNA TGTGCCAGCAGCCATCCACGCTTGGAACCTAGCACAGATACGCAGTATTTT. The rearrangement joins TRBV28 to TRBJ2-3, with D unresolved. With 6 bases removed from V and 0 bases from J, the gap between germline ends came to 19 bases. Germline loops: CDR1 MDHEN, CDR2 SYDVKM. The CDR3 is 17 residues long.

This clone was picked up a small number of times. The chain carries TRBV9 and TRBJ2-2, with a weak D call TRBD2 (6 bases). CDR3 length: 16 residues. V dropped 3 bases and J dropped 2 bases, with 14 bases sitting between them. Germline CDR1 SGDLS, CDR2 YYNGEE. The CDR3: CASSGHSGLNTGELFF. CDR3 bases: TGTGCCAGCAGCGGACATAGCGGACTCAACACCGGGGAGCTGTTTTTT.

The rearrangement uses TRBV6-5 and TRBJ2-6; TRBD1 agrees at 11 bases. Germline V gene sequence: CDR1 MNHEY, CDR2 SVGAGI. The junction had 1 base not matched to a gene; V was cut back by 6 bases and J by 3 bases. The CDR3 runs 15 residues. The CDR3 sequence: CASRGQGDGANVLTF. In DNA, the CDR3 is TGTGCCAGCAGGGGACAGGGGGATGGGGCCAACGTCCTGACTTTC.

The chain uses TRBV5-1 and TRBJ2-4; D possibly uses TRBD1 or TRBD2 (6 bases each). Germline values: CDR1 SGHRS, CDR2 YFSETQ. V gave up 3 bases and J gave up 5 bases, with 12 bases separating them. This CDR3 is built from 14 residues. CDR3 coding DNA: TGCGCCAGCAGCTGGGGGGCGGGTGAAAACATTCAGTACTTC. It is translated as CASSWGAGENIQYF.

For the CDR3, the DNA is TGTGCCAGCAGTGAATCGGGACATATAAAGTACAATGAGCAGTTCTTC. Protein: CASSESGHIKYNEQFF. The chain recombines TRBV28 with TRBJ2-1, with D tentatively TRBD1 (6 bases). Germline CDR1 MDHEN, CDR2 SYDVKM. The CDR3 loop spans 16 amino acids. V was pared by 5 bases and J by 4 bases, with 18 bases between.

This rearrangement joins TRBV13 to TRBJ2-7; possibly TRBD1 for D (6 bases). V was clipped by 6 bases and J by 0 bases, with 12 bases between them. From germline, CDR1 is PRHDT and CDR2 FYEKMQ (reference sequence). This CDR3 comprises 14 residues. The CDR3 region is CASRSWGRSYEQYF. CDR3 DNA sequence: TGTGCCAGCAGAAGTTGGGGGCGCTCCTACGAGCAGTACTTC.

The chain carries TRBV7-2 and TRBJ2-5, with TRBD2 matching over 13 bases. Germline V CDR1 and CDR2: SGHTA, FQGNSA. The CDR3 has 15 residues. J was trimmed by 3 bases and V by 5 bases; bases with no gene match: 3. The CDR3 sequence: CASSPTSGGEETQYF. The CDR3, as DNA: TGTGCCAGCAGCCCCACTAGCGGGGGGGAAGAGACCCAGTACTTC.

CDR3 amino acids: CASRPGTGGLNTEAFF. CDR3 nucleotide sequence: TGTGCCAGCAGACCCGGGACAGGGGGCCTGAACACTGAAGCTTTCTTT. The gene calls are TRBV28 and TRBJ1-1; the match to TRBD1 covers 12 bases. Germline trimming cut 6 bases from V and 0 bases from J; bases unmatched to any gene: 5. The germline gives CDR1 MDHEN, CDR2 SYDVKM. The CDR3 runs 16 residues.

This sequence joins TRBV27 and TRBJ1-4, with D perhaps TRBD1 (6 bases). The length of the CDR3 is 14 residues. CDR1 and CDR2 (germline): MNHEY, SMNVEV (reference sequence). V dropped 6 bases and J dropped 5 bases, with 13 bases sitting between them. In DNA, the CDR3 is TGTGCCAGCAGCGTAGGAGGGGGGAATGAAAAACTGTTTTTT. Its protein product is CASSVGGGNEKLFF.

The V gene is TRBV18, the J gene TRBJ1-3; D remains unclear. Looked up from germline, CDR1 is KGHSH and CDR2 is LQKENI. V was trimmed by 3 bases and J by 4 bases, leaving 7 bases between them. The CDR3 is 13 amino acids. The CDR3 loop reads CASSPETGNTIYF. The CDR3 nucleotides are TGTGCCAGCTCACCGGAGACGGGAAACACCATATATTTT.

V gene TRBV6-2 or TRBV6-3 combines with J gene TRBJ2-7; 12 nucleotides match TRBD1. Germline V gene data show CDR1 as MNHEY and CDR2 as SVGEGT. V lost 3 bases and J lost 1; bases outside the gene matches: 16. CDR3 length: 20 residues. CDR3 loop: CASSYDPWGTGGKPSYEQYF. The DNA of the CDR3 is TGTGCCAGCAGTTATGATCCCTGGGGGACAGGGGGCAAACCTTCCTACGAGCAGTACTTC.

CDR3 in amino acids: CASSPVAGGGYEQYF. DNA for the CDR3: TGTGCCAGCTCACCAGTCGCGGGCGGTGGGTACGAGCAGTACTTC. V usage is TRBV18 and J usage is TRBJ2-7; maybe TRBD2 (5 bases). V lost 2 bases and J lost 4, with 15 bases in between. CDR1 is KGHSH, CDR2 LQKENI, per germline. This CDR3 spans 15 amino acids. The full variable domain, rest sourced from reference TRBV18 and TRBJ2-7, is NAGVMQNPRHLVRRRGQEARLRCSPMKGHSHVYWYRQLPEEGLKFMVYLQKENIIDESGMPKERFSAEFPKEGPSILRIQQVVRGDSAAYFCASSPVAGGGYEQYFGPGTRLTVT.

The chain recombines TRBV19 with TRBJ2-1, with D perhaps TRBD2 (6 bases). V was cut by 10 bases and J by 7 bases, with 17 bases left in between. Germline CDR1 is LNHDA and CDR2 is SQIVND (reference sequence). CDR3 length: 13 residues. As DNA, the CDR3 is TGTGCCACCAACCAGGAGGGTTGGAATGAGCAGTTCTTC. Its translation: CATNQEGWNEQFF. The variable domain in full, with the rest retrieved from reference TRBV19 and TRBJ2-1, is DGGITQSPKYLFRKEGQNVTLSCEQNLNHDAMYWYRQDPGQGLRLIYYSQIVNDFQKGDIAEGYSVSREKKESFPLTVTSAQKNPTAFYLCATNQEGWNEQFFGPGTRLTVL.

The J gene is TRBJ1-4, the V gene TRBV19; 7 bases map to TRBD1. The CDR3 spans 16 residues. Germline CDR1 is LNHDA and CDR2 is SQIVND (reference sequence). V lost 3 bases, J lost 0 bases, and 4 bases stayed unmatched. The CDR3, as DNA: TGTGCCAGTAGTATGACAGGGTGGGCAACTAATGAAAAACTGTTTTTT. This encodes CASSMTGWATNEKLFF.

The J gene is TRBJ1-5, the V gene TRBV7-9; the D is unclear. CDR1 is SEHNR, CDR2 FQNEAQ, per germline (reference sequence). Deletions cut 5 bases from V and 1 base from J, with 18 bases between. This CDR3 spans 17 amino acids. The CDR3 is CASSKTTGGSSNQPQHF. The CDR3 DNA follows: TGTGCCAGCAGCAAGACCACTGGCGGGTCCAGCAATCAGCCCCAGCATTTT.

The CDR3 DNA reads TGTGCCAGCAGCTCGGTGAATCAGCCCCAGCATTTT. Residues: CASSSVNQPQHF. The chain carries TRBV13 and TRBJ1-5; D uncertain. The germline gives CDR1 PRHDT, CDR2 FYEKMQ (reference sequence). The CDR3 totals 12 residues. V was pared by 4 bases and J by 4 bases, with 5 bases between.

The gene calls are TRBV4-3 and TRBJ1-6, with a weak D call TRBD1 (6 bases). CDR3 size: 16 residues. Looked up from germline, CDR1 is LGHNA and CDR2 is YSLEER. Trimming pared 0 bases from V and 13 bases from J, leaving 19 bases between. The CDR3 nucleotides read TGCGCCAGCAGCCAAGATGTTGCAGGGGCCCATAAGCCCCTCCACTTT. Its translation is CASSQDVAGAHKPLHF.

The chain recombines TRBV28 with TRBJ2-5; possible D gene TRBD2, 7 bases. This CDR3 is built from 14 residues. Germline V gives CDR1 MDHEN, CDR2 SYDVKM. Trimming took off 4 bases at V and 4 bases at J, with 13 bases between the two ends. The CDR3 DNA reads TGTGCCAGCAGTTCTGGGAGGGGGGTAGAGACCCAGTACTTC. It encodes CASSSGRGVETQYF.